The 12 T cell receptor beta chains reported below all come from one sample, sequenced in a study of beta chain features in type 1 diabetes. The isolated RNA, all of it, was reverse transcribed, so expressed TCRB transcripts were what got sequenced. Method: immunoSEQ multiplex PCR; TCRdb's copy keeps in-frame clones and lacks some. The repertoire includes 970,000 or so clones, 15% to 20% of them detected once, and about 0.02% sits in the top ten. Sequences were obtained from naive CD4+ T cells from blood. Receptor source: a woman aged 18 to 35 in good health.

This clone occurred a few times. The V call is TRBV7-8, the J call TRBJ1-5; D unresolved. Per the germline V gene, CDR1 is SGHVS and CDR2 is FQNEAQ. Trimming stripped 4 bases from V and 3 bases from J, with 13 bases between. The CDR3 has 15 residues. The DNA for the CDR3 is TGTGCCAGCAGCTACTCGGACGGCCACAATCAGCCCCAGCATTTT. Translating gives CASSYSDGHNQPQHF.

The sample holds a few counts of this clone. The chain couples TRBV20-1 to TRBJ2-1, with D possibly TRBD2 on 5 matching bases. The ends were cut back, 7 bases at V and 6 bases at J, with 10 bases in the middle. Germline V gene sequence: CDR1 DFQATT, CDR2 SNEGSKA (reference sequence). CDR3 length equals 11 residues. The CDR3: CSVSRGNEQFF. CDR3 nucleotides: TGCAGTGTCTCCCGGGGCAATGAGCAGTTCTTC.

The CDR3 spells CASSPGNLETQYF. CDR3 DNA sequence: TGTGCCAGCAGCCCCGGGAACCTAGAGACCCAGTACTTC. This rearrangement joins TRBV6-1 to TRBJ2-5; the D gene is possibly TRBD2 (5 bases). Trimming took off 6 bases at V and 4 bases at J, with 12 bases between the two ends. This CDR3 region has 13 residues. Germline CDR1 is MNHNS and CDR2 is SASEGT.

The chain joins TRBV28 to TRBJ2-7; tentatively, D is TRBD2 (5 bases). The germline V and J ends were trimmed by 2 bases and 4 bases, with 9 bases remaining between them. CDR3 length: 13 amino acids. CDR1 and CDR2 from the germline V gene are MDHEN and SYDVKM. CDR3 coding DNA: TGTGCCAGCAGTTTAGTGGGAGAGTACGAGCAGTACTTC. It is translated as CASSLVGEYEQYF.

V is TRBV28 and J is TRBJ1-4; D uncertain. Looked up from germline, CDR1 is MDHEN and CDR2 is SYDVKM. The germline V and J ends were trimmed by 4 bases and 8 bases, with 5 bases remaining between them. The CDR3 contains 11 residues. The chain's CDR3 is CASSWSEKLFF. CDR3 nucleotide sequence: TGTGCCAGCAGTTGGAGCGAAAAACTGTTTTTT.

This clone occurred a few times. The chain has TRBV5-4 and TRBJ2-1; 9 bases map to TRBD2. The CDR3 totals 14 residues. Germline CDR1 reads SGHNT; CDR2 reads YYREEE (reference sequence). V was clipped by 4 bases and J by 5 bases; unmatched bases: 4. Here the CDR3 DNA reads TGTGCCAGCAGCACCGTAGCGGGAGACAATGAGCAGTTCTTC. Translating gives CASSTVAGDNEQFF.

This rearrangement joins TRBV10-3 to TRBJ2-1; 16 bases align to TRBD2. From germline, CDR1 is ENHRY and CDR2 SYGVKD. Germline trimming cut 1 base from V and 0 bases from J; bases unmatched to any gene: 9. The CDR3 has 21 residues. The CDR3 loop is CAISELPGLAGGPLSYNEQFF. The CDR3 nucleotides are TGTGCCATCAGTGAGTTACCGGGACTAGCGGGAGGGCCTCTCTCCTACAATGAGCAGTTCTTC.

This clone has only a few counts. The genes are TRBV7-9 and TRBJ2-5; maybe TRBD2 (6 bases). The V gene's germline CDR1 is SEHNR and CDR2 FQNEAQ (reference sequence). The CDR3 runs to 15 residues. Trimming removed 1 base at V and 5 bases at J, with 14 bases between. The CDR3 loop is CASSLGGAGMETQYF. CDR3 DNA: TGTGCCAGCAGCTTAGGAGGGGCGGGAATGGAGACCCAGTACTTC.

This clone turned up a few times. Here the CDR3 DNA reads TGCGCCAGCAGCTTGGGGACTAGCGGGTTCAATGAGCAGTTCTTC. Translated, it gives CASSLGTSGFNEQFF. V usage is TRBV5-1 and J usage is TRBJ2-1, with 11 bases aligning to TRBD2. CDR3 length: 15 residues. J was trimmed by 6 bases and V by 0 bases; bases with no gene match: 2. Germline assignment: CDR1 SGHRS and CDR2 YFSETQ.

The V call is TRBV10-3, the J call TRBJ2-2, with 8 bases that match TRBD2. The CDR3 covers 17 residues. Germline values: CDR1 ENHRY, CDR2 SYGVKD. V trimming: 6 bases; J trimming: 5 bases; junction bases outside the gene matches: 14. Written as DNA, the CDR3 is TGTGCCATCAGCACCCCGACTAGCGCGAAGACGACCGGGGAGCTGTTTTTT. Translating it yields CAISTPTSAKTTGELFF.

The chain carries TRBV11-3 and TRBJ2-1; 8 bases agree with TRBD2. J lost 8 bases, V lost 1 base, and 7 bases had no gene match. This CDR3 is 15 amino acids long. CDR1 SGHNT and CDR2 YENEEA come from the germline V gene. This CDR3 is CASSLGRNGRDEQFF. The CDR3 coding sequence is TGTGCCAGCAGCTTAGGGCGGAACGGGAGGGATGAGCAGTTCTTC.

The chain recombines TRBV6-5 with TRBJ1-5; possible D gene TRBD1, 6 bases. Germline values: CDR1 MNHEY, CDR2 SVGAGI. The CDR3 covers 14 residues. V lost 2 bases and J lost 9, with 14 bases in between. CDR3 protein: CASSYGVGARPQHF. The CDR3 coding sequence is TGTGCCAGCAGTTACGGGGTGGGGGCTCGGCCCCAGCATTTT.